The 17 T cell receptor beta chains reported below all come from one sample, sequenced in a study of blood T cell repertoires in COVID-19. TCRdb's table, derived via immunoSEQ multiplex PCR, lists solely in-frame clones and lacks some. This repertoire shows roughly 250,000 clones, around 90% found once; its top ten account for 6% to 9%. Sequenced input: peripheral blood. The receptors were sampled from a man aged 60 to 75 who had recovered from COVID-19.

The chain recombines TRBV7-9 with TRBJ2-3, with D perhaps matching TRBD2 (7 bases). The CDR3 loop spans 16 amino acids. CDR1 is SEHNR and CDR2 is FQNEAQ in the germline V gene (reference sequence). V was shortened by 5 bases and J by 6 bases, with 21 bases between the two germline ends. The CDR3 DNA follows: TGTGCCAGCAGCCCGCCTGGGGGGGCCCTCGGGGATACGCAGTATTTT. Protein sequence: CASSPPGGALGDTQYF.

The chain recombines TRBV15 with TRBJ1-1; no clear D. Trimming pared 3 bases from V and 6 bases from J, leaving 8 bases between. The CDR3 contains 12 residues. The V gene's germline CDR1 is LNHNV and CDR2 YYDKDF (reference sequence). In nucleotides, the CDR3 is TGTGCCACCAGCAGGTACACCGCTGAAGCTTTCTTT. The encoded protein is CATSRYTAEAFF.

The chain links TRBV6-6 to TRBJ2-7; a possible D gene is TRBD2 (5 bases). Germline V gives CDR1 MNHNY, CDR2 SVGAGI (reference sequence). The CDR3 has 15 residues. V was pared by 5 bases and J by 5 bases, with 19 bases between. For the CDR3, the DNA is TGTGCCAGCAGTGCGGCGGGCCGGGGTAGCGACGAGCAGTACTTC. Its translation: CASSAAGRGSDEQYF.

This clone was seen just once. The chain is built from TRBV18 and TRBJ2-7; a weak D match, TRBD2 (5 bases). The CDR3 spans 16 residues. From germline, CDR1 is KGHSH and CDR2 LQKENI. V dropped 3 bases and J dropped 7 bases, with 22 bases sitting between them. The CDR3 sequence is CASSPLGLGLVGEQYV. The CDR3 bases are TGTGCCAGCTCACCCCTAGGACTGGGTCTTGTGGGAGAGCAGTACGTC.

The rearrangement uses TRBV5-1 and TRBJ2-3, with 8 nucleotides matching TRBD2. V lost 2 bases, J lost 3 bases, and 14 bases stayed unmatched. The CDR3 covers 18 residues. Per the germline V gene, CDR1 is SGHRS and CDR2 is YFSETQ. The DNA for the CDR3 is TGCGCCAGCAGCTTTTCCGGGACTAGATATGGGAGGACAGATACGCAGTATTTT. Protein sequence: CASSFSGTRYGRTDTQYF.

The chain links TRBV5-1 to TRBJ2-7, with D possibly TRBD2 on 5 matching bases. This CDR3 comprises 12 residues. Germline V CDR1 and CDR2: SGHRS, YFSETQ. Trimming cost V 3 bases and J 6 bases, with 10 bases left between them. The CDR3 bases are TGCGCCAGCAGCTCGGGAAATCCCGAGCAGTACGTC. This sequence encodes CASSSGNPEQYV.

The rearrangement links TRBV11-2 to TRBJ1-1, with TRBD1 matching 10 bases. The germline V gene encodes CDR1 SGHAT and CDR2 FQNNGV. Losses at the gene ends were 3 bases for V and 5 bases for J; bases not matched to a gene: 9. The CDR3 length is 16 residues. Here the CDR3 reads CASSFAPGQGKTEAFF. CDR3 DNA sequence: TGTGCCAGCAGCTTCGCTCCGGGACAGGGGAAGACTGAAGCTTTCTTT.

The CDR3 region has the DNA TGTGCCAGCAGCCAGGGAGGTTGGCAGCCCCAGCATTTT. It codes for CASSQGGWQPQHF. The V call is TRBV3-1 (or the pseudogene TRBV3-2), the J call TRBJ1-5, with D hard to call. The CDR3 extends over 13 amino acids. The germline V and J ends were trimmed by 3 bases and 7 bases, with 10 bases remaining between them. Germline V gene sequence: CDR1 LGHDT, CDR2 YNNKEL (reference sequence).

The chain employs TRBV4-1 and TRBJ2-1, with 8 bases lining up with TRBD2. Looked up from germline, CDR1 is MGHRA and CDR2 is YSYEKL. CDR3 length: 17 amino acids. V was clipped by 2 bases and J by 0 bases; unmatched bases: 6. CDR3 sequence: CASSQSGGESSYNEQFF. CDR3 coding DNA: TGCGCCAGCAGCCAAAGCGGGGGCGAAAGCTCCTACAATGAGCAGTTCTTC.

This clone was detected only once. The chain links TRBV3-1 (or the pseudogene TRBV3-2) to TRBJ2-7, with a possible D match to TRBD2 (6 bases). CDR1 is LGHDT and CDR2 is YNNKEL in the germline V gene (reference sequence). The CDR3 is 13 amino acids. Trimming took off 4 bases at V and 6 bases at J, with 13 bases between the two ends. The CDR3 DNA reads TGTGCCAGCAGCCGATCGGCCGGGGGCGAGCAGTACTTC. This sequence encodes CASSRSAGGEQYF.

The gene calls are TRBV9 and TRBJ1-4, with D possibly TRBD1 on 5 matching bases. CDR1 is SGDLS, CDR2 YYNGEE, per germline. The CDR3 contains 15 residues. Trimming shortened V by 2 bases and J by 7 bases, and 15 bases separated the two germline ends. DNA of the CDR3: TGTGCCAGCAGCGTCGGAGGGGCGTCCGGTGAAAAACTGTTTTTT. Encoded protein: CASSVGGASGEKLFF.

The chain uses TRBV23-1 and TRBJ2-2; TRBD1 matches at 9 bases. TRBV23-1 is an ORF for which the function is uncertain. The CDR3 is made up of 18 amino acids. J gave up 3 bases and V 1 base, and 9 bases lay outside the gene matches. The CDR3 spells CASSQCGSWTGDTGELFF. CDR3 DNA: TGCGCCAGCAGTCAATGTGGAAGTTGGACAGGGGACACCGGGGAGCTGTTTTTT.

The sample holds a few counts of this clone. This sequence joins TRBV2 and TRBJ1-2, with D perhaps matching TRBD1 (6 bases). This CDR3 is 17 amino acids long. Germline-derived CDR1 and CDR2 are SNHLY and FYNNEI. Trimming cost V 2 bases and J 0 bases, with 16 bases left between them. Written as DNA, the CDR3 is TGTGCCAGCAGTGAACGGGCCTTGAGGGGGACTAACTATGGCTACACCTTC. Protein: CASSERALRGTNYGYTF.

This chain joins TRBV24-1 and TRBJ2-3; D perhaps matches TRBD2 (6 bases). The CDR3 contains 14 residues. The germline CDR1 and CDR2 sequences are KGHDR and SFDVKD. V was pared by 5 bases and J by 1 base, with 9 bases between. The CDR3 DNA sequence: TGTGCCACCAGTGCAGCGGGTCGCACAGATACGCAGTATTTT. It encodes CATSAAGRTDTQYF.

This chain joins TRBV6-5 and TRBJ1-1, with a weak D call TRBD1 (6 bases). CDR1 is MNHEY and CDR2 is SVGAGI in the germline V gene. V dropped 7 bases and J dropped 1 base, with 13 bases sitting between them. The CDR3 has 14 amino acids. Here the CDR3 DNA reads TGTGCCAGCACTCCGACAGGCCGGAACACTGAAGCTTTCTTT. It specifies CASTPTGRNTEAFF.

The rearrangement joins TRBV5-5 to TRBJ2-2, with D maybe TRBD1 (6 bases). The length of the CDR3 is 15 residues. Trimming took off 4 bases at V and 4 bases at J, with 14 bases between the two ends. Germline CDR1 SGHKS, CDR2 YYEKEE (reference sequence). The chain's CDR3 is CASSLQGTLTGELFF. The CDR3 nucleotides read TGTGCCAGCAGCCTACAGGGTACTCTCACCGGGGAGCTGTTTTTT.

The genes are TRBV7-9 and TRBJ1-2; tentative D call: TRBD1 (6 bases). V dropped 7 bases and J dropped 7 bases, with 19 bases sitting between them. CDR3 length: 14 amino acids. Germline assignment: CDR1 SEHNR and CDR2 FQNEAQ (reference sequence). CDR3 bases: TGTGCCAGCAATATGATCATCAGGGGTCGTGGCTACACCTTC. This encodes CASNMIIRGRGYTF.